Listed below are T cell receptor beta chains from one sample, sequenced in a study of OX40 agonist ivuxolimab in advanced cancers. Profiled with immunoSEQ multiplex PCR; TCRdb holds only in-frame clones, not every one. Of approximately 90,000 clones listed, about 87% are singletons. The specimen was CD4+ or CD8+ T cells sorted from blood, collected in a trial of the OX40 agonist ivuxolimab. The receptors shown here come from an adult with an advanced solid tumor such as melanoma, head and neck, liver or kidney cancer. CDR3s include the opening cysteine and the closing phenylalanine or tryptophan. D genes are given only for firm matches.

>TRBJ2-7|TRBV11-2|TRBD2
CASSLGASGGLPYEQYF
TGTGCCAGCAGCTTAGGGGCTAGCGGGGGCCTTCCCTACGAGCAGTACTTC
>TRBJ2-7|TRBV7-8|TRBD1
CASSQRQGPYEQYF
TGTGCCAGCAGCCAGCGACAGGGGCCCTACGAGCAGTACTTC
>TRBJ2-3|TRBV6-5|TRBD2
CASSSSGGPSTDTQYF
TGTGCCAGCAGTTCTAGCGGGGGGCCGAGCACAGATACGCAGTATTTT
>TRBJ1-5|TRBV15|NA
CATSGGGNQPQHF
TGTGCCACCAGCGGGGGGGGCAATCAGCCCCAGCATTTT
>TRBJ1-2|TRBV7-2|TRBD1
CASSPGTGEFGGYTF
TGTGCCAGCAGCCCCGGGACAGGGGAGTTCGGTGGCTACACCTTC
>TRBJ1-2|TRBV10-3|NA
CAISESQGGYGYTF
TGTGCCATCAGTGAGTCGCAAGGGGGGTATGGCTACACCTTC
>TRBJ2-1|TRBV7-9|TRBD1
CASSSGQGRAINEQFF
TGTGCCAGCAGCTCCGGACAGGGCAGAGCCATCAATGAGCAGTTCTTC
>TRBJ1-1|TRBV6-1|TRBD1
CASSEDRASTEAFF
TGTGCCAGCAGTGAGGACAGGGCCAGCACTGAAGCTTTCTTT
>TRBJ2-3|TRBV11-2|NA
CASSSTGLDTQYF
TGTGCCAGCAGCTCAACAGGGTTAGATACGCAGTATTTT
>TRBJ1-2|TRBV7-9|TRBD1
CASSRGTEFYGYTF
TGTGCCAGCAGCCGCGGGACAGAATTTTATGGCTACACCTTC
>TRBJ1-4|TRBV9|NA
CASSAENEKLFF
TGTGCCAGCAGCGCAGAGAATGAAAAACTGTTTTTT
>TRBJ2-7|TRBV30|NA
CAWRPEGRYEQYF
TGTGCCTGGAGGCCGGAAGGGCGCTACGAGCAGTACTTC
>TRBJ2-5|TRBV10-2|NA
CASRTVSETQYF
TGCGCCAGCCGGACAGTATCCGAGACCCAGTACTTC
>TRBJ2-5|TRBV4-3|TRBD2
CASSQELVAGRETQYF
TGCGCCAGCAGCCAAGAATTAGTAGCGGGGCGGGAGACCCAGTACTTC
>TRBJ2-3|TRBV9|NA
CASSVVGEADTQYF
TGTGCCAGCAGCGTAGTAGGGGAGGCAGATACGCAGTATTTT
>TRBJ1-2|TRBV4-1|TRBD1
CASSRTGDGYTF
TGCGCCAGCAGCCGGACAGGGGATGGCTACACCTTC
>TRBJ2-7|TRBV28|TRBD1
CASSPTGELYEQYF
TGTGCCAGCAGCCCGACAGGGGAGTTATACGAGCAGTACTTC
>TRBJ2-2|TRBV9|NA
CASRGGPGTGELFF
TGTGCCAGCAGGGGGGGACCGGGCACCGGGGAGCTGTTTTTT
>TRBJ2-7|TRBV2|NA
CASTLERGYEQYF
TGTGCCAGCACCTTAGAACGGGGCTACGAGCAGTACTTC
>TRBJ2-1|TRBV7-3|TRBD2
CASSLRRLAGGKNEQFF
TGTGCCAGCAGCTTAAGGCGCCTAGCGGGGGGCAAAAATGAGCAGTTCTTC
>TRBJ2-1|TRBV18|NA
CASSPPPSNEQFF
TGTGCCAGCTCACCTCCCCCTAGCAATGAGCAGTTCTTC
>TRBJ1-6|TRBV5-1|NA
CASSLTSGRDNSPLHF
TGCGCCAGCAGCTTGACCTCAGGAAGGGATAATTCACCCCTCCACTTT
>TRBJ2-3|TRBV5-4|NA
CASSSPFETDTQYF
TGTGCCAGCAGCTCCCCTTTTGAAACAGATACGCAGTATTTT
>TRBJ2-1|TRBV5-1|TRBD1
CASSRTGDDEQFF
TGCGCCAGCAGCCGAACAGGGGACGATGAGCAGTTCTTC
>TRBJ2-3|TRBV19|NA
CASSTGLADTQYF
TGTGCCAGTAGTACCGGACTGGCCGATACGCAGTATTTT
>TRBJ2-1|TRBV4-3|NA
CASSQDLPARNEQFF
TGCGCCAGCAGCCAAGATTTACCGGCTAGGAATGAGCAGTTCTTC
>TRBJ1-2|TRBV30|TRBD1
CAWSPGGGTWYTF
TGTGCCTGGAGTCCAGGGGGCGGGACGTGGTACACCTTC
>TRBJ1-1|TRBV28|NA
CASSYPTGWNTEAFF
TGTGCCAGCAGTTACCCGACAGGCTGGAACACTGAAGCTTTCTTT